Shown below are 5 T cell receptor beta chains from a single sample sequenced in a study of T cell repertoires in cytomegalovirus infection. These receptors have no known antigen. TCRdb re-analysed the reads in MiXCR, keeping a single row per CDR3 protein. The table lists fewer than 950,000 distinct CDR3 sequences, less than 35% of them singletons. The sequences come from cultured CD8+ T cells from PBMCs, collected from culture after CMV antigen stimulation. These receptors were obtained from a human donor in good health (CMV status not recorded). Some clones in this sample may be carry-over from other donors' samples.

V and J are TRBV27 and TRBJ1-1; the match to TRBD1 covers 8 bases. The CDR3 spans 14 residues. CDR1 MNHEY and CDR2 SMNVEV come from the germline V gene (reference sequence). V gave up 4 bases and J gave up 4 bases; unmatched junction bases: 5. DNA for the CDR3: TGTGCCAGCAGTTATGACAGGGGAAGCACTGAAGCTTTCTTT. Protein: CASSYDRGSTEAFF.

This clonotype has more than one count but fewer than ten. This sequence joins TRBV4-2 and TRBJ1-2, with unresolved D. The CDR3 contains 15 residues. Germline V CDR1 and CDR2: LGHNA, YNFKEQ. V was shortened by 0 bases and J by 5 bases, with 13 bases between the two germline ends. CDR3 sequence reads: CASSQDQFEFYGYTF. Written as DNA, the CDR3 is TGTGCCAGCAGCCAAGACCAGTTCGAGTTTTATGGCTACACCTTC.

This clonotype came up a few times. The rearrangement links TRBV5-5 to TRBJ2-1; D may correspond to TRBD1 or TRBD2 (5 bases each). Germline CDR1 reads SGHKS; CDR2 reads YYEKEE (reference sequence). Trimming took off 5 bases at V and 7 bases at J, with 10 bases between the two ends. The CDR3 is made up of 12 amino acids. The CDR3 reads CASRGEGNEQFF. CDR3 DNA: TGTGCCAGCAGGGGAGAGGGGAATGAGCAGTTCTTC. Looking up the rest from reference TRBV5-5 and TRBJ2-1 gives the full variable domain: DAGVTQSPTHLIKTRGQQVTLRCSPISGHKSVSWYQQVLGQGPQFIFQYYEKEERGRGNFPDRFSARQFPNYSSELNVNALLLGDSALYLCASRGEGNEQFFGPGTRLTVL.

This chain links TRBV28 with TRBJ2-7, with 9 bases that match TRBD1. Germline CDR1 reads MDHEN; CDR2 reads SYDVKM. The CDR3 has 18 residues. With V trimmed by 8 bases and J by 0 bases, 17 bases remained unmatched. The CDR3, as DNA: TGTGCCAGCCCTCAAGGGGGACAGGGCCCCACCTTCTCCTACGAGCAGTACGTC. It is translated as CASPQGGQGPTFSYEQYV.

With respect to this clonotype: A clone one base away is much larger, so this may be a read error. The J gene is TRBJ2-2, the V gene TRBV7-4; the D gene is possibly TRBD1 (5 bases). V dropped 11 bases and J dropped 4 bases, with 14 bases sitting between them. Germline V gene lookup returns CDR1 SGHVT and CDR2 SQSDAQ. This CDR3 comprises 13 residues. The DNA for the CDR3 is TGTGCCGCGCCAGGGTCGACCACCGGGGAGCTGTTTTTT. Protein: CAAPGSTTGELFF.